The rows below give T cell receptor beta chains drawn from one sample of a study of T cell repertoires in cytomegalovirus infection. TCRdb reprocessed the reads with MiXCR, giving one entry per CDR3 protein. The table includes approximately 110,000 distinct CDR3 sequences, roughly two fifths detected once. Their antigens remain unidentified. Sequencing was performed on CD8+ T cells from cultured PBMCs, taken from culture after CMV antigen stimulation. These receptors all stem from a human donor in good health (CMV status not recorded). Some clones in this sample may be carry-over from other donors' samples. CDR3s include the opening cysteine and the closing phenylalanine or tryptophan. Each record gives: CDR3 length, clone size, V gene, D gene, J gene, CDR3 protein, CDR3 DNA. The D gene is left open where the match is weak. Some rows mark clone size as missing; the rest say once, few, many or name a class of expanded clone.

>15|-|TRBV9|TRBD1|TRBJ1-1
CASSTNRGLNTEAFF
TGTGCCAGCAGCACAAACAGGGGACTGAACACTGAAGCTTTCTTT
>14|few|TRBV4-1|-|TRBJ1-1
CASSQDPSSTEAFF
TGCGCCAGCAGCCAAGATCCGAGTTCCACTGAAGCTTTCTTT
>13|-|TRBV10-3|-|TRBJ2-3
CAIIQSRTDTQYF
TGTGCCATCATTCAATCCCGCACAGATACGCAGTATTTT
>13|-|TRBV20-1|TRBD2|TRBJ2-7
CSAGEGPSYEQYF
TGCAGTGCAGGGGAGGGGCCATCCTACGAGCAGTACTTC
>14|many|TRBV7-9|-|TRBJ2-3
CASSLGSGADTQYF
TGTGCCAGCAGCTTAGGGTCTGGGGCAGATACGCAGTATTTT
>16|-|TRBV3-1|TRBD2|TRBJ2-1
CASRPTEGLAGNEQFF
TGTGCCAGCAGGCCGACAGAGGGACTAGCGGGGAATGAGCAGTTCTTC
>13|-|TRBV7-6|-|TRBJ2-3
CASSFGNTDTQYF
TGTGCCAGCAGCTTCGGGAACACAGATACGCAGTATTTT
>14|few|TRBV7-6|-|TRBJ2-1
CASSLAPGADEQFF
TGTGCCAGCAGCTTAGCGCCAGGCGCCGATGAGCAGTTCTTC
>12|few|TRBV12-3/TRBV12-4|-|TRBJ2-7
CASSGPDYEQYF
TGTGCCAGCAGTGGGCCCGACTACGAGCAGTACTTC
>14|-|TRBV27|-|TRBJ1-5
CASSFGLDNQPQHF
TGTGCCAGCAGTTTCGGGCTTGACAATCAGCCCCAGCATTTT
>9|-|TRBV11-3|-|TRBJ2-7
CAPSGEQYF
TGTGCCCCCTCCGGCGAGCAGTACTTC
>15|-|TRBV4-1|-|TRBJ1-2
CASSQTPGPNYGYTF
TGCGCCAGCAGCCAAACCCCGGGGCCTAACTATGGCTACACCTTC
>15|-|TRBV10-3|-|TRBJ2-5
CAISEVGPDGETQYF
TGTGCCATCAGTGAGGTCGGGCCGGACGGGGAGACCCAGTACTTC